These T cell receptor beta chains were read from a single sample in a study of Graves' ophthalmopathy and Graves' hyperthyroidism. TCRdb itself ran the multiplex PCR reads through MiXCR, one entry per CDR3 protein. This sample has about 740,000 distinct CDR3 sequences; roughly two fifths occur once, and the top ten carry about 40%. Sequenced input: peripheral blood. Source of these receptors: an adult man with Graves' ophthalmopathy. CDR3s include the opening cysteine and the closing phenylalanine or tryptophan. D genes are given only for firm matches. Expanded clones get a size class; other rows say once, few or many, or leave the size out.

clone size: many; V gene: TRBV7-2; J gene: TRBJ2-7; D gene: -; CDR3 protein: CASSFDRDGAYEQYF; CDR3 DNA: TGTGCCAGCAGCTTCGACCGGGACGGGGCCTACGAGCAGTACTTC
clone size: -; V gene: TRBV29-1; J gene: TRBJ1-5; D gene: TRBD1; CDR3 protein: CSAQGAGQPQHF; CDR3 DNA: TGCAGTGCCCAGGGGGCAGGCCAGCCCCAGCATTTT
clone size: -; V gene: TRBV20-1; J gene: TRBJ2-6; D gene: -; CDR3 protein: CTPAALDLSGANVLTF; CDR3 DNA: TGCACCCCTGCTGCGCTCGACCTGAGCGGGGCCAACGTCCTGACTTTC
clone size: -; V gene: TRBV11-2; J gene: TRBJ2-7; D gene: TRBD1; CDR3 protein: CASSSFGQGIYEQYF; CDR3 DNA: TGTGCCAGCAGCTCCTTTGGACAGGGGATCTACGAGCAGTACTTC
clone size: -; V gene: TRBV2; J gene: TRBJ1-5; D gene: -; CDR3 protein: CASSLEFAAGEEQPQHF; CDR3 DNA: TGTGCCAGCAGTTTAGAATTCGCGGCAGGGGAAGAACAGCCCCAGCATTTT
clone size: -; V gene: TRBV7-9; J gene: TRBJ2-5; D gene: TRBD2; CDR3 protein: CASSLIAGGASETQYF; CDR3 DNA: TGTGCCAGCAGCTTAATAGCCGGGGGGGCAAGTGAGACCCAGTACTTC
clone size: few; V gene: TRBV2; J gene: TRBJ1-2; D gene: -; CDR3 protein: CASSSSDRVVYGYTF; CDR3 DNA: -
clone size: few; V gene: TRBV5-4; J gene: TRBJ1-6; D gene: -; CDR3 protein: CASSLDSDNSPLHF; CDR3 DNA: TGTGCCAGCAGCTTGGACAGTGATAATTCACCCCTCCACTTT
clone size: once; V gene: TRBV29-1; J gene: TRBJ2-7; D gene: TRBD2; CDR3 protein: CSVGGGNTGEQYF; CDR3 DNA: TGCAGCGTTGGGGGGGGGAACACCGGGGAGCAGTACTTC
clone size: -; V gene: TRBV20-1; J gene: TRBJ1-4; D gene: -; CDR3 protein: CSVYDAEVGKLFF; CDR3 DNA: TGCAGCGTATATGACGCCGAGGTCGGAAAACTGTTTTTT
clone size: -; V gene: TRBV25-1; J gene: TRBJ2-5; D gene: -; CDR3 protein: CASKRGAHYHETQYF; CDR3 DNA: TGTGCCAGCAAGCGAGGGGCCCACTACCACGAGACCCAGTACTTC
clone size: many; V gene: TRBV7-2; J gene: TRBJ1-3; D gene: TRBD1; CDR3 protein: CASSLDRVTGNTIYF; CDR3 DNA: TGTGCCAGCAGCCTCGACAGGGTCACTGGAAACACCATATATTTT
clone size: -; V gene: TRBV7-2; J gene: TRBJ2-2; D gene: TRBD2; CDR3 protein: CASNVAGTNTGELFF; CDR3 DNA: TGTGCCAGCAACGTAGCGGGGACGAACACCGGGGAGCTGTTTTTT
clone size: -; V gene: TRBV6-5; J gene: TRBJ2-7; D gene: TRBD1; CDR3 protein: CASRLAGTGGYEQYF; CDR3 DNA: TGTGCCAGCCGCCTTGCCGGGACAGGGGGCTACGAGCAGTACTTC
clone size: -; V gene: TRBV2; J gene: TRBJ2-7; D gene: -; CDR3 protein: CASRSGPNEQYF; CDR3 DNA: TGTGCCAGCAGATCAGGGCCCAACGAGCAGTACTTC
clone size: -; V gene: TRBV10-3; J gene: TRBJ2-7; D gene: TRBD2; CDR3 protein: CAISFGTSDYEQYF; CDR3 DNA: TGTGCCATCAGTTTTGGGACTAGCGACTACGAGCAGTACTTC
clone size: -; V gene: TRBV25-1; J gene: TRBJ2-2; D gene: -; CDR3 protein: CACSARQGRSTGELFF; CDR3 DNA: -
clone size: few; V gene: TRBV20-1; J gene: TRBJ2-5; D gene: TRBD2; CDR3 protein: CSASGWERGIVGTQYF; CDR3 DNA: TGCAGTGCTAGCGGGTGGGAGCGGGGAATCGTCGGGACCCAGTACTTC
clone size: -; V gene: TRBV7-9; J gene: TRBJ1-1; D gene: TRBD1; CDR3 protein: CAGSLDRGTEAFF; CDR3 DNA: TGTGCCGGCAGCTTAGACAGGGGGACTGAAGCTTTCTTT